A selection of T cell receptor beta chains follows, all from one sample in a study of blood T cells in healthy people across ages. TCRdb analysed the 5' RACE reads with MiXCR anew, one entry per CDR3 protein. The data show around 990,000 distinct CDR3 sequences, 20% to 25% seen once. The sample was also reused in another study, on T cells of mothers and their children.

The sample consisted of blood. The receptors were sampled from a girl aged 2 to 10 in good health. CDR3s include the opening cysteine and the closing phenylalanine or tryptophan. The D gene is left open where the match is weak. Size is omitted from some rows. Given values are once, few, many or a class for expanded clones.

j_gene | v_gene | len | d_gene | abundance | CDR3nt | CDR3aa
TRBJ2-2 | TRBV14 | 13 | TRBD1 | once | TGTGCCAGCAGCCAAAGGCCCCCAGGGGGGCTGTTTTTT | CASSQRPPGGLFF
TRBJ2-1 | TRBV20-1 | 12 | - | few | TGCAGTGCTAACAAGGGTGACAATGAGCAGTTCTTC | CSANKGDNEQFF
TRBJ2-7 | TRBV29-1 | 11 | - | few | TGCAGCGTTGAGGGGATCTACGAGCAGTACTTC | CSVEGIYEQYF
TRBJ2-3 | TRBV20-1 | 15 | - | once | TGCAGTGCCTGGGACCAGCGAACTAGCACAGATACGCAGTATTTT | CSAWDQRTSTDTQYF
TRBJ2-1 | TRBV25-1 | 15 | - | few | TGTGCCAGCGAACTCAGTTTTAACTCCTACAATGAGCAGTTCTTC | CASELSFNSYNEQFF
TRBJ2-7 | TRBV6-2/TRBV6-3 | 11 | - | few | TGTGCCAGCAGCCCTATCGGGGAGCAGTACTTC | CASSPIGEQYF
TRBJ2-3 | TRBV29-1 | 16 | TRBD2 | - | TGCAGCGTTTCGGGACTAGCGGGTCTTAGCACAGATACGCAGTATTTT | CSVSGLAGLSTDTQYF
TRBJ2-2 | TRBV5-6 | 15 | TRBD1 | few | TGTGCCAGCAGCTTCCGGACAGGGGGGGCCGGGGAGCTGTTTTTT | CASSFRTGGAGELFF
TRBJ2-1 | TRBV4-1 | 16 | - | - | TGCGCCAGCAGCCAAGGGCTGGTGGGCATGTACAATGAGCAGTTCTTC | CASSQGLVGMYNEQFF
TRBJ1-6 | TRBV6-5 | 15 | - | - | TGTGCCAGCAGTTACGGTCCGCTACAGGGTCCACCCCTCCACTTT | CASSYGPLQGPPLHF
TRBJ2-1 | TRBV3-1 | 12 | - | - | TGTGCCAGCAGCCAAGTAGTCTATGAGCAGTTCTTC | CASSQVVYEQFF
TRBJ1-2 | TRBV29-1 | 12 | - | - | TGCAGCGTTGGTTGGACTAACTATGGCTACACCTTC | CSVGWTNYGYTF
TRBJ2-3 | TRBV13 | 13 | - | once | TGTGCCAGCAGCTGGGAGAACACAGATACGCAGTATTTT | CASSWENTDTQYF
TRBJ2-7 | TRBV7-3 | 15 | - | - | TGTGCCAGCAGCTTAAGTTGTCAGAAGTCCTACGAGCAGTACTTC | CASSLSCQKSYEQYF
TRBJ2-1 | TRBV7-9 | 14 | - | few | TGTGCCAGCAGCTTAGGACAAACCCACAATGAGCAGTTCTTC | CASSLGQTHNEQFF
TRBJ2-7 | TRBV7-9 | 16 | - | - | TGTGCCAGCAGCTTACTCGAGCTGGAAGCCGGTCCCGAGCAGTACTTC | CASSLLELEAGPEQYF
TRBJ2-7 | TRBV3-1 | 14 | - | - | TGTGCCAGCAGCCAAGCGGCCAGATCCTACGAGCAGTACTTC | CASSQAARSYEQYF
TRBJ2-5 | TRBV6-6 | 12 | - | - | TGTGCCAGCCGATCCCCATCCGGGACCCAGTACTTC | CASRSPSGTQYF
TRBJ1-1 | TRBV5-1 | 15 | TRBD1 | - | TGCGCCAGCAGCCCCGAGGGACAGAGAGTCACTGAAGCTTTCTTT | CASSPEGQRVTEAFF
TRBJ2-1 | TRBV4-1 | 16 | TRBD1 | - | TGCGCCAGCAGCCAAGGACCCCAGGGGGCCAGCAATGAGCAGTTCTTC | CASSQGPQGASNEQFF
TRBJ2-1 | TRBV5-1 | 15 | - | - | TGCGCCAGCAGCCCAGGGATGTCCGCTAAGAATGAGCAGTTCTTC | CASSPGMSAKNEQFF
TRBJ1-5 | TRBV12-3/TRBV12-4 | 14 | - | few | TGTGCCAGCAGTTCTCCTCGGAGGAATCAGCCCCAGCATTTT | CASSSPRRNQPQHF
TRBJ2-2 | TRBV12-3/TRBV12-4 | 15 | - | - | TGTGCCAGCAGTTTCCATGCGGCGAACACCGGGGAGCTGTTTTTT | CASSFHAANTGELFF
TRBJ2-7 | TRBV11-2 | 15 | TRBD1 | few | TGTGCCAGCAGCATAGCACAGGGGAGTCCCTACGAGCAGTACTTC | CASSIAQGSPYEQYF
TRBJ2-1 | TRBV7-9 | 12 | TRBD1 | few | TGTGCCAGCACGGACAGGGACAATGAGCAGTTCTTC | CASTDRDNEQFF
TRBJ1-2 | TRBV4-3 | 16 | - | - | TGCGCCAGCAGCCAAGACCCTTCGACAGGCAACTATGGCTACACCTTC | CASSQDPSTGNYGYTF
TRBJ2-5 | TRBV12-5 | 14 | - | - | TGTGCTAGTGGTTTGGTACCTGAGCGGGAGACCCAGTACTTC | CASGLVPERETQYF
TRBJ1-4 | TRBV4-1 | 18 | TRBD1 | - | TGCGCCAGCAGCCTCTCGAGACGTACCGGGACAGGGAATGAAAAACTGTTTTTT | CASSLSRRTGTGNEKLFF
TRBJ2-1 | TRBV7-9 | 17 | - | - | TGTGCCAGCAGCTTAGTTCTCACGGGGGTCCCTTGGAATGAGCAGTTCTTC | CASSLVLTGVPWNEQFF
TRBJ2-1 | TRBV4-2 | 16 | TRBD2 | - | TGTGCCAGCAGCCCGAATCTAGCGGGGAGACCCAATGAGCAGTTCTTC | CASSPNLAGRPNEQFF
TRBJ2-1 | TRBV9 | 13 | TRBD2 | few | TGTGCCAGCAGCCGGGGGGGCCGGATTGAGCAGTTCTTC | CASSRGGRIEQFF
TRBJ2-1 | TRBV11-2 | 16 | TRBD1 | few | TGTGCCAGCAGCTTTACAGGGGCCTATTCCTACAATGAGCAGTTCTTC | CASSFTGAYSYNEQFF
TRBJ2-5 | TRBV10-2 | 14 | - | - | TGCGCCAACAGTTGGGGCCTGTACCAAGAGACCCAGTACTTC | CANSWGLYQETQYF
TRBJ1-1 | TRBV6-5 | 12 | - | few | TGTGCCAGCAGTCCTCATGGCACTGAAGCTTTCTTT | CASSPHGTEAFF
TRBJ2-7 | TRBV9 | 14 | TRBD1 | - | TGTGCCAGCAGCCATACAGGGGACACCTACGAGCAGTACTTC | CASSHTGDTYEQYF
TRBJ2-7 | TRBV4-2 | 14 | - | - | TGTGCCAGCAGCCAAGATTTGGTTGCCTACGAGCAGTACTTC | CASSQDLVAYEQYF
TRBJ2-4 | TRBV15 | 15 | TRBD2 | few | TGTGCCACCAGCAGAACCGGGACTAGCTTAAACATTCAGTACTTC | CATSRTGTSLNIQYF
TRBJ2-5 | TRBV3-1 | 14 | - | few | TGTGCCAGCAGCCAAGACATTGGTCAAGAGACCCAGTACTTC | CASSQDIGQETQYF
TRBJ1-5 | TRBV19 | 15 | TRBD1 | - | TGTGCCAGTAGTATAGATCAGGGGGTGGATCAGCCCCAGCATTTT | CASSIDQGVDQPQHF
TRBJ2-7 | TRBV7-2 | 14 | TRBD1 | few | TGTGCCAGCAGCTTAGTAGGGGGCTTGGACGAGCAGTACTTC | CASSLVGGLDEQYF